The subject of this entry is one TCR beta chain. The data belong to a study of glioma-infiltrating T cells after dendritic cell vaccination. Input was about 2 ug genomic DNA, or all available if less. Here immunoSEQ multiplex PCR was the method, and the copy in TCRdb shows in-frame clones only, minus some. Of roughly 100,000 clones listed, 85% to 90% are singletons. Germline CDR1 reads SGDLS; CDR2 reads YYNGEE. This CDR3 is built from 14 residues. With 0 bases removed from V and 6 bases from J, the gap between germline ends came to 12 bases. Regarding time point: after dendritic cell vaccination, including at tumor progression/relapse. Blood PBMC samples: pre-vaccination, two weeks post third vaccination, and at tumor progression.

The sample was blood, taken after dendritic cell vaccination. The chain couples TRBV9 to TRBJ1-1, with D perhaps matching TRBD1 (6 bases). The TCR originated in a human donor with glioblastoma. CDR3 protein: CASSVAGGWSEAFF. For the CDR3, the DNA is TGTGCCAGCAGCGTAGCGGGGGGCTGGTCTGAAGCTTTCTTT.